A single T cell receptor (beta chain) is shown here with its context. Its antigen is still unknown. Possible read error: a much larger clone is one base away. Researchers amplified the TCR beta CDR3 regions from RNA transcripts. RT-PCR in the first round (using the HTBI primer set) targeted the TCR CDR3. TCRdb passed the multiplex PCR reads through MiXCR, listing each CDR3 protein once. The table shows roughly 420,000 distinct CDR3 sequences, with approximately 14% occurring only once. The data were obtained in a study of T cells in Graves' hyperthyroidism and ophthalmopathy. The germline gives CDR1 SEHNR, CDR2 FQNEAQ (reference sequence). The CDR3 is made up of 13 amino acids. Trimming took off 5 bases at V and 6 bases at J, with 13 bases between the two ends. Study-level points and caveats: Stable hyperthyroidism was told apart from ophthalmopathy by a model built on 13 V-J features. It was a median around 6 months before onset that the model predicted ophthalmopathy.

This clonotype was obtained from a woman between 18 and 29 years old with Graves' hyperthyroidism. J is TRBJ1-1 and V is TRBV7-9, with unresolved D. Sequences were obtained from blood. The CDR3: CASSPPRAAEAFF. DNA for the CDR3: TGTGCCAGCAGCCCTCCTAGGGCAGCTGAAGCTTTCTTT.